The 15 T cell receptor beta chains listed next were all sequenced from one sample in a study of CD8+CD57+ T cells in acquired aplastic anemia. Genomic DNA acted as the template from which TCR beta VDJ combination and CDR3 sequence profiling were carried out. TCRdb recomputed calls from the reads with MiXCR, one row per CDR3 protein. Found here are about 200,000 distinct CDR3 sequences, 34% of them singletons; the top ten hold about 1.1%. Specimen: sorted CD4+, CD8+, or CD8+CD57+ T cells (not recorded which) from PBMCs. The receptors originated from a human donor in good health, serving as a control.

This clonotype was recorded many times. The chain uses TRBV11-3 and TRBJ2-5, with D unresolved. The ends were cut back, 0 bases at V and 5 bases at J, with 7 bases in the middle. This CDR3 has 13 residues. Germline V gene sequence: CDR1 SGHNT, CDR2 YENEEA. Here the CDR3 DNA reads TGTGCCAGCAGCTTAGACCGGGTGGAGACCCAGTACTTC. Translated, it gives CASSLDRVETQYF.

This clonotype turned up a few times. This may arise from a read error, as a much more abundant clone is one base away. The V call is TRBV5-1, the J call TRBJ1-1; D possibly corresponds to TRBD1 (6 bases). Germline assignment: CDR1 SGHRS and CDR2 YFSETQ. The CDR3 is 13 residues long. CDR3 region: CAGSLTTGTEAFF. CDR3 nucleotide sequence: TGCGCCGGCAGCTTGACAACAGGGACTGAAGCTTTCTTT.

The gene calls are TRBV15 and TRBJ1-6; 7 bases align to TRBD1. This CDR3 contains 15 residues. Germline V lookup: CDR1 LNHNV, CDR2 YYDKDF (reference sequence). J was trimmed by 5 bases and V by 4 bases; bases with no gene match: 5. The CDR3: CATSISTGDNSPLHF. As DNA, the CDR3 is TGTGCCACCAGCATTAGTACAGGGGATAATTCACCCCTCCACTTT.

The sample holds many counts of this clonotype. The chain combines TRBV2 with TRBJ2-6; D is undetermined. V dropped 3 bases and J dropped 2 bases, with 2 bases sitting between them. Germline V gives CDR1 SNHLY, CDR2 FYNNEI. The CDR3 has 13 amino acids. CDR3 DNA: TGTGCCAGCAGTGACCCTGGGGCCAACGTCCTGACTTTC. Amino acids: CASSDPGANVLTF.

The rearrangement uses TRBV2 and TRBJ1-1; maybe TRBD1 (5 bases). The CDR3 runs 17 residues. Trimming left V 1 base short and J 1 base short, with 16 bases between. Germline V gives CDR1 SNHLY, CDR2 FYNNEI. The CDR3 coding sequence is TGTGCCAGCAGTGAAGACCTGAGGGGATCGGGGAACACTGAAGCTTTCTTT. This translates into CASSEDLRGSGNTEAFF.

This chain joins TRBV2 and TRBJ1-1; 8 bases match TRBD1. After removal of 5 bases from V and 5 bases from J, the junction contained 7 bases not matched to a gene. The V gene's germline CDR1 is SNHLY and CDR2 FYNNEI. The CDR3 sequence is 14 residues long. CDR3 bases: TGTGCCAGCAGTTTCGGACAGGGAGAGACTGAAGCTTTCTTT. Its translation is CASSFGQGETEAFF.

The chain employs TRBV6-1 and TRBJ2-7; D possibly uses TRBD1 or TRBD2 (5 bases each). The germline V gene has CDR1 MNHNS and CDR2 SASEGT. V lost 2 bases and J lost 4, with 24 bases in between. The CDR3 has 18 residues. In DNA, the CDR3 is TGTGCCAGCAGTGAAACGCCCGGTCGCATGGGGGTTGGATACGAGCAGTACTTC. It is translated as CASSETPGRMGVGYEQYF.

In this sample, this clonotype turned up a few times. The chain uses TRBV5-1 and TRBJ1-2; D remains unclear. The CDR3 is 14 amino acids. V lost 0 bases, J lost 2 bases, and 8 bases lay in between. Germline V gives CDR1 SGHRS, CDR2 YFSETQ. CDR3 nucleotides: TGCGCCAGCAGCTTGGGACACGGAAACTATGGCTACACCTTC. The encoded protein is CASSLGHGNYGYTF.

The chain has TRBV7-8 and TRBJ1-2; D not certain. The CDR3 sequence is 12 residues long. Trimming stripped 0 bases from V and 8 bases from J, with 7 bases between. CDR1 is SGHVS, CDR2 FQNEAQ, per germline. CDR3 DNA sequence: TGTGCCAGCAGCTTAGCGGATCGGGGCTACACCTTC. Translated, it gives CASSLADRGYTF.

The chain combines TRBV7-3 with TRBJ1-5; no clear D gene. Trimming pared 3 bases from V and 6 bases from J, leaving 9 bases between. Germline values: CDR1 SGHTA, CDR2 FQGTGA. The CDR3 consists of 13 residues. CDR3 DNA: TGTGCCAGCAGCTTTGGGCCGGGTCAGCCCCAGCATTTT. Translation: CASSFGPGQPQHF.

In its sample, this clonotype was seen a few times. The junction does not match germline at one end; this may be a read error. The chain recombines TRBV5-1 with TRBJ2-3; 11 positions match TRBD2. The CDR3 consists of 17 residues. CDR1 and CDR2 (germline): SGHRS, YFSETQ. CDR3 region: CASCLPGTSGLTDTQYF. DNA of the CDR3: TGCGCCAGCTGCTTACCCGGGACTAGCGGCCTCACAGATACGCAGTATTTT.

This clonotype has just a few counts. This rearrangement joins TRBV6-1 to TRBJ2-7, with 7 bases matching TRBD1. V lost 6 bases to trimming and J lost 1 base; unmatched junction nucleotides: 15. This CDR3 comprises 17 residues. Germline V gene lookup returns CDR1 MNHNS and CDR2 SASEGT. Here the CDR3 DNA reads TGTGCCAGCAGGGGGACAGCCATCTTTAGGGGTTCCTACGAGCAGTACTTC. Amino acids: CASRGTAIFRGSYEQYF.

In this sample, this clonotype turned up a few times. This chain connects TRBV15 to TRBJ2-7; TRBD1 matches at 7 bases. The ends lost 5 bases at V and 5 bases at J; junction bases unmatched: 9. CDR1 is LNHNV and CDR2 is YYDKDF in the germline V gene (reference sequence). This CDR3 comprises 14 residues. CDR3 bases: TGTGCCACCAGCTCCGGGACAGTTTTCAACGAGCAGTACTTC. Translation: CATSSGTVFNEQYF.

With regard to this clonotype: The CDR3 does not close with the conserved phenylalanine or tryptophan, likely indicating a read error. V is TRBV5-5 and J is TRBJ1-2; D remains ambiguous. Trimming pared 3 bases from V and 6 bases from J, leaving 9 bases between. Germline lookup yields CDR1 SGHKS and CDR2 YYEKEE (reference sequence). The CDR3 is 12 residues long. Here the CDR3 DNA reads TGTGCCAGCAGCTATTCTATAGATGGCTACACCCTC. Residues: CASSYSIDGYTL.

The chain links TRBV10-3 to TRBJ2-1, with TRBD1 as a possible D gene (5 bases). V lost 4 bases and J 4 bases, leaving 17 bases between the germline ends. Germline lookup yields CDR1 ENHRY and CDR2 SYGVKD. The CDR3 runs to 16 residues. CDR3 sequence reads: CAISGSLGPRYNEQFF. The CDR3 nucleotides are TGTGCCATCAGTGGGAGTTTGGGGCCGCGTTACAATGAGCAGTTCTTC.